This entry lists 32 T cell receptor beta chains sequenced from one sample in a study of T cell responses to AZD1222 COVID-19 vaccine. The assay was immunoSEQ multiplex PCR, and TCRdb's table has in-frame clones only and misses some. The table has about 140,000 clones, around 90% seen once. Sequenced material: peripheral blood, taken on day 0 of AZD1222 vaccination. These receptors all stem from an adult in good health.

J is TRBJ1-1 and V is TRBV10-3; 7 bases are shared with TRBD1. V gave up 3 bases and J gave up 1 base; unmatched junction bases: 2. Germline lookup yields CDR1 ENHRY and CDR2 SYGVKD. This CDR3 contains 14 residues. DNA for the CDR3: TGTGCCATCAGTGACTCAGGGGGGAACACTGAAGCTTTCTTT. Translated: CAISDSGGNTEAFF.

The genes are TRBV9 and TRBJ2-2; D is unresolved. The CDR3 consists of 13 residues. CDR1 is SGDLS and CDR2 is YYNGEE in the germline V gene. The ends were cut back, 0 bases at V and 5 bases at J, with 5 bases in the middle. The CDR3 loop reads CASSVEGTGELFF. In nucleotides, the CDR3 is TGTGCCAGCAGCGTAGAAGGGACCGGGGAGCTGTTTTTT.

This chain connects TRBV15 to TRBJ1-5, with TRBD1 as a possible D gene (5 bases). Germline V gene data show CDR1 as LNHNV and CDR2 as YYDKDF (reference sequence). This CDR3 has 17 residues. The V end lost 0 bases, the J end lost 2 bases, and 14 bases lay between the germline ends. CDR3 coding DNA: TGTGCCACCAGCAGAGAGGCAGGGCGGCTGGGCAATCAGCCCCAGCATTTT. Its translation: CATSREAGRLGNQPQHF.

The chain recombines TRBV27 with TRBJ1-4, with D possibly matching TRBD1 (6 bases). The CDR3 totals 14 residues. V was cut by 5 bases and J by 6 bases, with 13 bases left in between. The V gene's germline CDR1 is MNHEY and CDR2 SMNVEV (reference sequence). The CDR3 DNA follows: TGTGCCAGCAGTGGGGGACACGGGTATGAAAAACTGTTTTTT. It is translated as CASSGGHGYEKLFF.

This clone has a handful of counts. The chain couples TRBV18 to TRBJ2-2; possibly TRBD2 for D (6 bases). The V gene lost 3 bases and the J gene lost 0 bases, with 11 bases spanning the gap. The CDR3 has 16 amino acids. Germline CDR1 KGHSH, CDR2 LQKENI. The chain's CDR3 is CASSPPEGSNTGELFF. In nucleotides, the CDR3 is TGTGCCAGCTCACCTCCGGAGGGATCGAACACCGGGGAGCTGTTTTTT.

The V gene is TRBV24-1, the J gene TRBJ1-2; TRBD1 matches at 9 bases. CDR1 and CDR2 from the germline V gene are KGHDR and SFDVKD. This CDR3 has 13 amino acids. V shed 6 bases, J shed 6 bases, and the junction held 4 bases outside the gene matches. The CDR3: CATSPGQGDGYTF. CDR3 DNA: TGTGCCACCAGTCCGGGACAGGGCGATGGCTACACCTTC.

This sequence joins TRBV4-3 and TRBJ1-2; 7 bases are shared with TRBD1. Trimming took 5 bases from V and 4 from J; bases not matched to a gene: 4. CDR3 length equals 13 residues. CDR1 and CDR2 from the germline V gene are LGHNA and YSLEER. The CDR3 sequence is CASSDRDSYGYTF. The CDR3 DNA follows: TGCGCCAGCAGCGACCGGGACAGCTATGGCTACACCTTC.

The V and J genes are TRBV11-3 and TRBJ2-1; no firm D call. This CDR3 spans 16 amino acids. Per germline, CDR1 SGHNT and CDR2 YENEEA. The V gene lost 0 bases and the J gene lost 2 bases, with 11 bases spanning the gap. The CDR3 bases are TGTGCCAGCAGCTTAGAATACTATTTTCCCTACAATGAGCAGTTCTTC. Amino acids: CASSLEYYFPYNEQFF.

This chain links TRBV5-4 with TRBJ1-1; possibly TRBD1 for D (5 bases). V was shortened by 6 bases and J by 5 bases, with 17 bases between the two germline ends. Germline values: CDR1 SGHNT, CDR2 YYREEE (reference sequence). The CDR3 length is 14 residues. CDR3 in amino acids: CASTAGTVRTEAFF. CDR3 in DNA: TGTGCCAGCACCGCTGGGACGGTGAGAACTGAAGCTTTCTTT.

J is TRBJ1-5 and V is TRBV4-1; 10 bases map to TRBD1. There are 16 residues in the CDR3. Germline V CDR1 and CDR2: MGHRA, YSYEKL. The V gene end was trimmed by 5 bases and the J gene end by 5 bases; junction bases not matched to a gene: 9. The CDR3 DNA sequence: TGCGCCAGCAGCGCCCGACAGGGGGCGTCTTATCAGCCCCAGCATTTT. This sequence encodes CASSARQGASYQPQHF.

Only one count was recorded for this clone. The CDR3 nucleotides read TGTGCCAGCAGTTATCAGGCCCTTGGGTGGGAGCAGTTCTTC. Its translation is CASSYQALGWEQFF. J is TRBJ2-1 and V is TRBV6-2 or TRBV6-3; D not certain. The CDR3 extends over 14 amino acids. V shed 3 bases and J shed 10 bases, with 16 bases lying between them. Looked up from germline, CDR1 is MNHEY and CDR2 is SVGEGT.

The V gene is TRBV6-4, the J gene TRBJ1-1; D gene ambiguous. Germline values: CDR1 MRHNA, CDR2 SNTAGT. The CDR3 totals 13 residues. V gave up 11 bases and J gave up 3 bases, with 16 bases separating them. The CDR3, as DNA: TGTGCCTCTCAATTAGCGGAGGACACTGAAGCTTTCTTT. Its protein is CASQLAEDTEAFF.

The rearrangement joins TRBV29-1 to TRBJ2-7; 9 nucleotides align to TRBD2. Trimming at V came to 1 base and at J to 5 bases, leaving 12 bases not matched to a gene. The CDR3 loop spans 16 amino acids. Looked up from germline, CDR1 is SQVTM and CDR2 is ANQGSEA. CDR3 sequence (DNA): TGCAGCGTTGAAGTTTTAGCGGGAGATGGGGGAGACGAGCAGTACTTC. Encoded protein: CSVEVLAGDGGDEQYF.

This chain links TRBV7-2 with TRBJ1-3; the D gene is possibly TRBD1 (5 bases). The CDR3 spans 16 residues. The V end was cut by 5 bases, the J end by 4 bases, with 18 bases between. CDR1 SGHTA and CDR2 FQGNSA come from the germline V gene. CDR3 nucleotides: TGTGCCAGCAGCCAAGAGGGTGGGGGTCGAGGAAACACCATATATTTT. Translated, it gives CASSQEGGGRGNTIYF.

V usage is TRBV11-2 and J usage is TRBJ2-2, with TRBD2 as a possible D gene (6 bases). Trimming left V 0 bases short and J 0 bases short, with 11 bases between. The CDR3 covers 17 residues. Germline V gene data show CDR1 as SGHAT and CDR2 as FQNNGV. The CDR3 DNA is TGTGCCAGCAGCTTAGAAATCTGGGGGGCGAACACCGGGGAGCTGTTTTTT. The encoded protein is CASSLEIWGANTGELFF.

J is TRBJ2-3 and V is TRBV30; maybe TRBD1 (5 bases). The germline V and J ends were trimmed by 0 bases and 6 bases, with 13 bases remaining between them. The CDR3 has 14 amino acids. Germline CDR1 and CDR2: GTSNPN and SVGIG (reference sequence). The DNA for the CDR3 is TGTGCCTGGAGTGTCCCGCTCTCAGGGGATACGCAGTATTTT. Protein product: CAWSVPLSGDTQYF.

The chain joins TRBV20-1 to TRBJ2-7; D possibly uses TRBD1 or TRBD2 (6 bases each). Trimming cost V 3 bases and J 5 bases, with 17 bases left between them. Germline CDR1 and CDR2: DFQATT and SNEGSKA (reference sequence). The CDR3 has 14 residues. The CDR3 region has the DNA TGCAGTGCTAGTAATTGGGGGGCGGGCAACGAGCAGTACTTC. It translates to CSASNWGAGNEQYF.

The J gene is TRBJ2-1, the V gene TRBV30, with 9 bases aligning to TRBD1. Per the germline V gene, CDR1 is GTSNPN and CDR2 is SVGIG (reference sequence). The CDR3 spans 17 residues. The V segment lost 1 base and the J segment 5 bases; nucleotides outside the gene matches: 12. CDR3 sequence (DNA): TGTGCCTGGAGTGAAGACAGGGGGGTAATGGTCCACAATGAGCAGTTCTTC. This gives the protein CAWSEDRGVMVHNEQFF.

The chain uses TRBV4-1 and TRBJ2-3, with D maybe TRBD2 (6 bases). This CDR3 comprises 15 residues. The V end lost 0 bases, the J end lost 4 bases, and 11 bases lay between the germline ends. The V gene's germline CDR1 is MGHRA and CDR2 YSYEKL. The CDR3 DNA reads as TGCGCCAGCAGCCAAGATGCGGGAAGCCCAGATACGCAGTATTTT. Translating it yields CASSQDAGSPDTQYF.

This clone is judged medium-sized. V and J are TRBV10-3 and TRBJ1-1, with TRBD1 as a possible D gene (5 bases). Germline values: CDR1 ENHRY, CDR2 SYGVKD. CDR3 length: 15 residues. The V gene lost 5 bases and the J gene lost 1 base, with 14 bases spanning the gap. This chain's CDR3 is CAISSGTAENTEAFF. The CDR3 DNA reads TGTGCCATCAGTTCCGGGACCGCCGAGAACACTGAAGCTTTCTTT.

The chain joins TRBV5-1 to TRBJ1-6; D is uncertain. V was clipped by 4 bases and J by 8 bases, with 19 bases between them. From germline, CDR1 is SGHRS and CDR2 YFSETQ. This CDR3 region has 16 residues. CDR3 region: CASSQQSSRADSPLHF. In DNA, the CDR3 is TGCGCCAGCAGCCAACAGTCCTCAAGGGCAGATTCACCCCTCCACTTT.

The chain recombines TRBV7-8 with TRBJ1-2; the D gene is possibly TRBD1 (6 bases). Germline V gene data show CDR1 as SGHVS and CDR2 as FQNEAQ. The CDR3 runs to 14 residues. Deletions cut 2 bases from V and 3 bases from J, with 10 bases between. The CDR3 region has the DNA TGTGCCAGCAGCTTACTGGGGGCGGACTATGGCTACACCTTC. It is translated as CASSLLGADYGYTF.

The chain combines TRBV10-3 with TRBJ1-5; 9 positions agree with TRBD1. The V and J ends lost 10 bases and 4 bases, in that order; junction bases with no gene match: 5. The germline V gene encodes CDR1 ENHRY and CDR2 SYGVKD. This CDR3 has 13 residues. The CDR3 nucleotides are TGTGCCACCCGACAGGGGGGTAATCAGCCCCAGCATTTT. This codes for CATRQGGNQPQHF.

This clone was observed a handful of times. The CDR3 region has the DNA TGTGCCAGCAGCCCTAATTCTGCGGACGTTATAGAGCAGTACTTC. Protein: CASSPNSADVIEQYF. This sequence joins TRBV11-2 and TRBJ2-7; D is uncertain. This CDR3 contains 15 residues. V dropped 5 bases and J dropped 7 bases, with 21 bases sitting between them. Germline-derived CDR1 and CDR2 are SGHAT and FQNNGV.

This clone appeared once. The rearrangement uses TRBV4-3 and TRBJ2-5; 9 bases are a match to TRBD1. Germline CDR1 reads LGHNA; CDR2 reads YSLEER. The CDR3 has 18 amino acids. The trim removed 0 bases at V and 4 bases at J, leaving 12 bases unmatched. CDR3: CASSQEAPGTGHGETQYF. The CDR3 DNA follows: TGCGCCAGCAGCCAAGAGGCTCCCGGGACAGGGCATGGAGAGACCCAGTACTTC.

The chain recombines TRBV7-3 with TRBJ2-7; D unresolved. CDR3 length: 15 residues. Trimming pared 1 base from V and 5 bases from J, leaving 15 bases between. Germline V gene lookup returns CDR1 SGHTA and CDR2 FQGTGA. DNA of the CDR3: TGTGCCAGCAGCTTAAACCCCGTGGCCCGTCACGAGCAGTACTTC. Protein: CASSLNPVARHEQYF.

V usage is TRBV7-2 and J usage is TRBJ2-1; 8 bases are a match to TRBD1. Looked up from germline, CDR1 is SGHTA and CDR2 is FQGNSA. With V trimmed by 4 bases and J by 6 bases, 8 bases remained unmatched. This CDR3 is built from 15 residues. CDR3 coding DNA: TGTGCCAGCAGCTCCGGGACAGGCCAATCCAATGAGCAGTTCTTC. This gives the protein CASSSGTGQSNEQFF.

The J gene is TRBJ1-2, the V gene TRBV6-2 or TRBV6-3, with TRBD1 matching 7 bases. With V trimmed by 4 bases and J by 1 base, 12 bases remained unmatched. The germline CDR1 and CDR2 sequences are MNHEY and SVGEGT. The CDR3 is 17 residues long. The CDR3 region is CASSSDRAFTVNYGYTF. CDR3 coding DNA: TGTGCCAGCAGTTCCGACAGGGCCTTCACTGTTAACTATGGCTACACCTTC.

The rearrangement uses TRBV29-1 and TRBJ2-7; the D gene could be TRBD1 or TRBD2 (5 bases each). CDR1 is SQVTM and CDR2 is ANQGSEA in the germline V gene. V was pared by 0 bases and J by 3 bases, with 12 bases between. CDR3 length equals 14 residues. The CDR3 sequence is CSVEDDGTSYEQYF. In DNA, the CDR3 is TGCAGCGTTGAAGATGATGGGACGAGCTACGAGCAGTACTTC.

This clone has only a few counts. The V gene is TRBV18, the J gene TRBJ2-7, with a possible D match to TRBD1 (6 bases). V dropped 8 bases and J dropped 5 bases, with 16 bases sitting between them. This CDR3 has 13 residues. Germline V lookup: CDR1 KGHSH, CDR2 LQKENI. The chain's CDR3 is CASGDRRSDEQYF. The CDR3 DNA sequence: TGTGCCAGCGGAGACAGGAGAAGCGACGAGCAGTACTTC.

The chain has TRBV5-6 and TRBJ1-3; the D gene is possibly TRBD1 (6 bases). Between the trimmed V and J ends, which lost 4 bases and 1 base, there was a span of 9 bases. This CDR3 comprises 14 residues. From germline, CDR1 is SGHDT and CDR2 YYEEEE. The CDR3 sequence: CASSLTGSGNTIYF. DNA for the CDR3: TGTGCCAGCAGCCTTACAGGGTCTGGAAACACCATATATTTT. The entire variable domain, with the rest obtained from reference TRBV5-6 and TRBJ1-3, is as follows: DAGVTQSPTHLIKTRGQQVTLRCSPKSGHDTVSWYQQALGQGPQFIFQYYEEEERQRGNFPDRFSGHQFPNYSSELNVNALLLGDSALYLCASSLTGSGNTIYFGEGSWLTVV.

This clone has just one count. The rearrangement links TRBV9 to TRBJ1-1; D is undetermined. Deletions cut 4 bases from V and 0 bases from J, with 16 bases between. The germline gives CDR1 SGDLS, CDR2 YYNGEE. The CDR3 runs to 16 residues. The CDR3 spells CASSPFVGVMNTEAFF. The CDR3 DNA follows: TGTGCCAGCAGCCCATTCGTGGGCGTCATGAACACTGAAGCTTTCTTT.